This passage covers 19 T cell receptor beta chains from one sample sequenced in a study of T cell responses to AZD1222 COVID-19 vaccine. Sequencing was performed with immunoSEQ multiplex PCR; in TCRdb, only in-frame clones are kept and a portion is missing. The sample lists over 100,000 clones; approximately 86% were seen once. The input for sequencing was peripheral blood, taken on day 0 of AZD1222 vaccination. The receptors shown here come from an adult in good health.

V gene TRBV5-1 combines with J gene TRBJ2-3; D gene unclear. Trimming took off 0 bases at V and 5 bases at J, with 10 bases between the two ends. The CDR3 is made up of 14 amino acids. The germline CDR1 and CDR2 sequences are SGHRS and YFSETQ. The DNA for the CDR3 is TGCGCCAGCAGCTTGGAGGCAGTCCGAGATACGCAGTATTTT. This sequence encodes CASSLEAVRDTQYF.

The chain joins TRBV4-1 to TRBJ2-4, with 10 bases lining up with TRBD1. This CDR3 comprises 15 residues. Germline V gene lookup returns CDR1 MGHRA and CDR2 YSYEKL. The J segment lost 9 bases and the V segment lost 0 bases, leaving 5 bases of the junction unmatched. The CDR3 loop is CASSQDGTGESIQYF. For the CDR3, the DNA is TGCGCCAGCAGCCAAGATGGGACAGGGGAGAGCATTCAGTACTTC.

The chain employs TRBV3-1 (or the pseudogene TRBV3-2) and TRBJ1-5, with D unclear. The V gene's germline CDR1 is LGHDT and CDR2 YNNKEL (reference sequence). This CDR3 is built from 12 residues. The V and J ends lost 4 bases and 4 bases respectively, with 5 bases between them. DNA for the CDR3: TGTGCCAGCAGCCTACAGAATCAGCCCCAGCATTTT. Protein: CASSLQNQPQHF.

This rearrangement joins TRBV10-3 to TRBJ2-5; TRBD2 might be the D (6 bases). Trimming cost V 4 bases and J 3 bases, with 9 bases left between them. This CDR3 has 13 residues. The V gene's germline CDR1 is ENHRY and CDR2 SYGVKD. The CDR3 loop reads CAISVRREETQYF. The CDR3 DNA reads TGTGCCATCAGTGTTCGGAGGGAAGAGACCCAGTACTTC.

The sample holds one count of this clone. This chain uses TRBV2 with TRBJ1-1; the D is unclear. Trimming shortened V by 7 bases and J by 1 base, and 13 bases separated the two germline ends. The CDR3 totals 14 residues. Germline V gene data show CDR1 as SNHLY and CDR2 as FYNNEI. The CDR3 region is CASKVEGTNTEAFF. In DNA form, the CDR3 reads TGTGCCAGCAAAGTAGAGGGTACGAACACTGAAGCTTTCTTT.

This chain links TRBV6-5 with TRBJ1-1; a possible D gene is TRBD1 (5 bases). The CDR3 length is 15 residues. V was clipped by 7 bases and J by 1 base, with 16 bases between them. CDR1 is MNHEY and CDR2 is SVGAGI in the germline V gene. CDR3 protein: CASTRTGQENTEAFF. CDR3 sequence (DNA): TGTGCCAGCACAAGGACCGGACAAGAGAACACTGAAGCTTTCTTT.

The chain is built from TRBV5-1 and TRBJ2-7, with a possible D match to TRBD1 (5 bases). The V gene's germline CDR1 is SGHRS and CDR2 YFSETQ. There are 14 residues in the CDR3. V dropped 4 bases and J dropped 7 bases, with 18 bases sitting between them. CDR3 DNA sequence: TGCGCCAGCAGCCAGGGCGCCCCCCCTGGGGAGCAGTACTTC. Translating gives CASSQGAPPGEQYF.

This rearrangement joins TRBV7-8 to TRBJ1-5, with 10 bases identical to TRBD1. The V gene's germline CDR1 is SGHVS and CDR2 FQNEAQ. J lost 1 base, V lost 9 bases, and 15 bases had no gene match. The CDR3 is 18 residues long. Here the CDR3 DNA reads TGTGCCAGAGGGCAGGGCGGGACAGGGGATCGGAGCAATCAGCCCCAGCATTTT. This gives the protein CARGQGGTGDRSNQPQHF.

The rearrangement joins TRBV3-1 (or the pseudogene TRBV3-2) to TRBJ2-1; 12 bases align to TRBD2. The junction had 5 bases not matched to a gene; V was cut back by 1 base and J by 7 bases. The CDR3 consists of 16 residues. Germline V gene sequence: CDR1 LGHDT, CDR2 YNNKEL (reference sequence). As DNA, the CDR3 is TGTGCCAGCAGCCAAGGGCCTAGCGGGGGGGTAAATGAGCAGTTCTTC. This gives the protein CASSQGPSGGVNEQFF.

The chain is built from TRBV20-1 and TRBJ1-2; D is undetermined. The V gene's germline CDR1 is DFQATT and CDR2 SNEGSKA (reference sequence). V lost 6 bases and J lost 9, with 14 bases in between. The CDR3 covers 11 residues. The CDR3 is CSALSGLSYTF. CDR3 sequence (DNA): TGCAGTGCCCTTTCTGGGTTGAGCTACACCTTC.

The rearrangement links TRBV28 to TRBJ2-7, with D possibly matching TRBD2 (7 bases). V was shortened by 11 bases and J by 0 bases, with 17 bases between the two germline ends. The CDR3 consists of 14 residues. CDR1 and CDR2 (germline): MDHEN, SYDVKM. This CDR3 reads CAGGGQKSSYEQYF. CDR3 DNA: TGTGCCGGCGGGGGACAAAAATCCTCCTACGAGCAGTACTTC.

The chain employs TRBV12-5 and TRBJ2-3; 14 bases map to TRBD2. Germline V gene sequence: CDR1 LGHNT, CDR2 FRNRAP. V shed 1 base, J shed 14 bases, and the junction held 11 bases outside the gene matches. This CDR3 is 16 amino acids long. The CDR3 DNA reads as TGTGCTAGTGGTTTGGAACCGGGGACTAGCGGGAGAATTGTGTATTTT. It is translated as CASGLEPGTSGRIVYF.

The V and J genes are TRBV3-1 (or the pseudogene TRBV3-2) and TRBJ2-7; 11 bases match TRBD1. This CDR3 is built from 14 residues. Germline V gives CDR1 LGHDT, CDR2 YNNKEL (reference sequence). V trimming: 1 base; J trimming: 6 bases; junction bases outside the gene matches: 2. The CDR3 DNA reads as TGTGCCAGCAGCCAAGGGGGACAGGGGGGCGAGCAGTACTTC. The encoded protein is CASSQGGQGGEQYF.

The J gene is TRBJ2-2, the V gene TRBV9; D uncertain. The CDR3 runs to 13 residues. The germline V gene encodes CDR1 SGDLS and CDR2 YYNGEE. The V end lost 3 bases, the J end lost 6 bases, and 9 bases lay between the germline ends. DNA for the CDR3: TGTGCCAGCAGCGCGAAAGCCCCCGGGGAGCTGTTTTTT. It translates to CASSAKAPGELFF.

This chain joins TRBV28 and TRBJ2-3; D uncertain. The CDR3 length is 12 residues. V lost 2 bases, J lost 6 bases, and 6 bases lay in between. Germline CDR1 reads MDHEN; CDR2 reads SYDVKM. The CDR3 loop is CASSLEVDTQYF. The CDR3 DNA follows: TGTGCCAGCAGTTTAGAGGTTGATACGCAGTATTTT.

This clone has just a few counts. The chain carries TRBV28 and TRBJ2-2, with 7 nucleotides matching TRBD1. With 6 bases clipped from V and 2 bases from J, the junction kept 6 bases outside the gene matches. The CDR3 is 15 amino acids. The germline gives CDR1 MDHEN, CDR2 SYDVKM. The CDR3 region has the DNA TGTGCCAGCAGATTACAGGGGTTTAACACCGGGGAGCTGTTTTTT. As protein: CASRLQGFNTGELFF.

This chain joins TRBV4-2 and TRBJ1-4, with a possible D match to TRBD1 (5 bases). Germline CDR1 is LGHNA and CDR2 is YNFKEQ. Trimming pared 1 base from V and 8 bases from J, leaving 17 bases between. The CDR3 sequence is 16 residues long. The CDR3 is CASSQVGRREGEKLFF. The CDR3, as DNA: TGTGCCAGCAGCCAAGTTGGGCGCAGGGAGGGCGAAAAACTGTTTTTT.

The chain links TRBV5-1 to TRBJ2-5; TRBD2 aligns across 8 bases. The V and J ends lost 8 bases and 3 bases, in that order; junction bases with no gene match: 6. CDR3 length: 13 amino acids. The germline CDR1 and CDR2 sequences are SGHRS and YFSETQ. CDR3 sequence (DNA): TGCGCCAGTTCCCTACTAGCGGAAGAGACCCAGTACTTC. Translated: CASSLLAEETQYF.

Details on this clone: In the same sample, other DNA sequences code for this CDR3. This chain joins TRBV5-1 and TRBJ1-1; D possibly corresponds to TRBD1 (6 bases). Trimming left V 4 bases short and J 2 bases short, with 12 bases between. The CDR3 covers 14 residues. Germline CDR1 is SGHRS and CDR2 is YFSETQ. The DNA for the CDR3 is TGCGCCAGCAGCAGCCAAGGGGGTAACACTGAAGCTTTCTTT. It yields the protein CASSSQGGNTEAFF.